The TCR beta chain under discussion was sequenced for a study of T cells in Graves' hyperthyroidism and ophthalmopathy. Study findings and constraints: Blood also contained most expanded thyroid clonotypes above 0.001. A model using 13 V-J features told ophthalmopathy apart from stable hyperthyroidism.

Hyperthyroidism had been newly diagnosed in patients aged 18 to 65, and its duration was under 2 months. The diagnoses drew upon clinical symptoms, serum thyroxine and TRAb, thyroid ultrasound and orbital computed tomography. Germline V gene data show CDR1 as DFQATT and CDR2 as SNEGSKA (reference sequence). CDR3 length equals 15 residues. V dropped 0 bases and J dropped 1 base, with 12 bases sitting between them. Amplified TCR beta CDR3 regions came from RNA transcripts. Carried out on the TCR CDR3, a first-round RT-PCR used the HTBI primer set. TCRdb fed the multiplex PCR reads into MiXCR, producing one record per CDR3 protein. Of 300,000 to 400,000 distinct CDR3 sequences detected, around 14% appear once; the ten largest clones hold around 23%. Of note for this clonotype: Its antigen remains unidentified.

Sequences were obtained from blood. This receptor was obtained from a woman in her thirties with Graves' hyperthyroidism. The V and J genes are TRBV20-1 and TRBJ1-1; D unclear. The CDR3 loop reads CSARDTLSQNTEAFF. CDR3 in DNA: TGCAGTGCTAGAGATACATTAAGTCAGAACACTGAAGCTTTCTTT.